This TCR beta chain was retrieved from a study of blood T cell repertoires in COVID-19. V lost 4 bases, J lost 4 bases, and 20 bases lay in between. CDR1 and CDR2 (germline): SGHRS, YFSETQ. This CDR3 comprises 16 residues. Sequencing was performed with immunoSEQ multiplex PCR; in TCRdb, only in-frame clones are kept and a portion is missing. The table lists a few hundred thousand clones, 80% to 90% of them singletons. The sequenced material came from PBMCs or T cells enriched from blood (not recorded which). This receptor was identified in a woman aged 25 to 39 who had recovered from COVID-19. This chain connects TRBV5-1 to TRBJ2-5; weak D call: TRBD1 (5 bases). The CDR3 nucleotides are TGCGCCAGCAGCCTATCTCAGATAGGGGTGGGAGAGACCCAGTACTTC. This translates into CASSLSQIGVGETQYF.